This is a list of T cell receptor beta chains from one sample in a study of blood T cells in healthy people across ages. TCRdb called the 5' RACE reads again in MiXCR, with one record for every CDR3 protein. The sample lists under 2,000,000 distinct CDR3 sequences; 49% were seen once. Sequencing was done on a sample of blood. These receptors were collected from a woman aged 40 to 55 in good health. Each CDR3 is given with its conserved first and last residue. D genes are given only for firm matches. The size of a clone is reported for some rows only, either as once, few or many, or as a class for expanded clones.

>TRBD1|NA|TRBV6-1|TRBJ1-1
TGTGCCAGCGCCTCCACCGGGACAGGGGGCTTTGGCACTGAAGCTTTCTTT
CASASTGTGGFGTEAFF
>TRBD1|many|TRBV28|TRBJ2-5
TGTGCCAGCAGTCCGCCGGGACAGACACAAGAGACCCAGTACTTC
CASSPPGQTQETQYF
>TRBD2|few|TRBV11-1|TRBJ2-3
TGTGCCAGCAGCTTAGCGGGACTAGCGGCGGTCGCAGATACGCAGTATTTT
CASSLAGLAAVADTQYF
>NA|NA|TRBV9|TRBJ2-7
TGTGCCAGCAGCGTAGACGAGGGGCTGAGCGAGCAGTACTTC
CASSVDEGLSEQYF
>TRBD2|NA|TRBV7-6|TRBJ2-1
TGTGCCAGCAGCGAACGCGGGGGGGCCGCCCACACTGAGCAGTTCTTC
CASSERGGAAHTEQFF
>NA|NA|TRBV14|TRBJ2-4
TGTGCCAGCAGCCAGGGACCCCTCGCAGTGCAGTACTTC
CASSQGPLAVQYF
>TRBD2|NA|TRBV11-1|TRBJ2-1
TGTGCCAGCAGCCAACCAACGCACCTATCTAGCGGGGCCCTCTCCTACAATGAGCAGTTCTTC
CASSQPTHLSSGALSYNEQFF
>TRBD2|few|TRBV11-2|TRBJ2-1
TGTGCCAGCAGCTTAGAGGCTTGGCTAGCGGGGTCCAATGAGCAGTTCTTC
CASSLEAWLAGSNEQFF
>TRBD1|NA|TRBV4-3|TRBJ2-6
TGCGCCAGCAGCCAAGATGCACAGGGGGCGCCTGGGGCCAACGTCCTGACTTTC
CASSQDAQGAPGANVLTF
>TRBD2|NA|TRBV28|TRBJ2-2
TGTGCCAGCAGTTTATGGCGGGGGGGAAACACCGGGGAGCTGTTTTTT
CASSLWRGGNTGELFF
>TRBD1|NA|TRBV28|TRBJ1-2
TGTGCTAGCAGTTCCAGGGGGCAAGACTATGGCTACACCTTC
CASSSRGQDYGYTF
>TRBD2|NA|TRBV20-1|TRBJ2-1
TGCAGTGCTAGAAAGCGGGGGAGCTCCTACAATGAGCAGTTCTTC
CSARKRGSSYNEQFF
>NA|NA|TRBV7-2|TRBJ2-2
TGTGCCAGCAGCTTAGGCAGGGTGAGCTCCGGGGAGCTGTTTTTT
CASSLGRVSSGELFF
>NA|NA|TRBV20-1|TRBJ2-5
TGCAGTGCCCGCCTGAGTGTAGTATACCAAGAGACCCAGTACTTC
CSARLSVVYQETQYF
>NA|few|TRBV25-1|TRBJ2-7
TGTGCCAGCAGTCCCCTGGGGCCTACCTACGAGCAGTACTTC
CASSPLGPTYEQYF
>TRBD1|NA|TRBV6-5|TRBJ2-4
TGTGCCAGCAGTCCACAGGGGGCCCAGAGCAAAAACATTCAGTACTTC
CASSPQGAQSKNIQYF
>TRBD2|few|TRBV6-2/TRBV6-3|TRBJ2-7
TGTGTTAATACCGGGGGGGATACTCCTTCCTACGAGCAGTACTTC
CVNTGGDTPSYEQYF
>NA|NA|TRBV6-5|TRBJ2-7
TGTGCCAGCAGCGACGCCGTATATTACGAGCAGTACTTC
CASSDAVYYEQYF
>TRBD1|NA|TRBV7-8|TRBJ2-5
TGTGCCAGCAGCTCAAGGGGGCAGCGAGAGACCCAGTACTTC
CASSSRGQRETQYF
>NA|NA|TRBV25-1|TRBJ1-2
TGTGCCAGCAGTGAAATTAGGCCTCCCTATGGCTACACCTTC
CASSEIRPPYGYTF
>NA|NA|TRBV24-1|TRBJ2-5
TGTGCCACCAATCGGGGAAATGAGCAGTACTTC
CATNRGNEQYF
>TRBD2|NA|TRBV9|TRBJ2-3
TGTGCCAGCAGGAAAGGGACTAGTTGGACAGATACGCAGTATTTT
CASRKGTSWTDTQYF
>NA|few|TRBV29-1|TRBJ2-3
TGCAGCGTTGAACGCGCAGAAAGCACAGATACGCAGTATTTT
CSVERAESTDTQYF
>TRBD2|NA|TRBV28|TRBJ2-3
TGTGCCAGCCGTACGGGGGGGTTCACAGATACGCAGTATTTT
CASRTGGFTDTQYF
>NA|NA|TRBV28|TRBJ2-3
TGTGCCTGGTCGGACACCGCAACGCAGTATTTT
CAWSDTATQYF
>TRBD1|NA|TRBV5-1|TRBJ2-7
TGCGCCAGCAGTAAGCTTAACCCGGGACAGGGCTACGAGCAGTACTTC
CASSKLNPGQGYEQYF
>NA|NA|TRBV4-3|TRBJ2-3
TGCGCCAGCAGCCCACTTCCAAGGCCCATGACTAGCACAGATACGCAGTATTTT
CASSPLPRPMTSTDTQYF
>TRBD1|few|TRBV6-2/TRBV6-3|TRBJ1-2
TGTGCCAGCAGTGCCTCCGGGACAGGACAAGACGACTACACCTTC
CASSASGTGQDDYTF
>TRBD2|NA|TRBV7-2|TRBJ2-1
TGTGCCAGCAAACTAGCGACTAGCTCCTACAATGAGCAGTTCTTC
CASKLATSSYNEQFF
>NA|NA|TRBV5-1|TRBJ2-1
TGCGCCAGCAGGCCCGAGAGCTCCTACAATGAGCAGTTCTTC
CASRPESSYNEQFF
>TRBD1|NA|TRBV3-1|TRBJ1-2
TGTGCCAGCAGCCAAGCCGGGACAGGGATTTACTATGGCTACACCTTC
CASSQAGTGIYYGYTF
>NA|NA|TRBV9|TRBJ2-7
TGTGCCAGCAGCCCCGGGAGGAGGGGGACAATGTCCTCGGGGGAGCAGTACTTC
CASSPGRRGTMSSGEQYF
>NA|NA|TRBV10-3|TRBJ2-1
TGTGCCGCCGCCTCGGACCAATACAATGAGCAGTTCTTC
CAAASDQYNEQFF
>NA|NA|TRBV21-1|TRBJ2-6
TGTGCCAGCAGCGGAGTACGGGACGGAAACTCGGGGGCCAACGTCCTGACTTTC
CASSGVRDGNSGANVLTF
>TRBD1|NA|TRBV12-3/TRBV12-4|TRBJ1-1
TGTGCCAGCTTGACAGGGTACACTGAAGCTTTCTTT
CASLTGYTEAFF
>TRBD1|few|TRBV4-2|TRBJ2-7
TGTGCCAGCAGCCAATCGGGGACAGGGGACTACGAGCAGTACTTC
CASSQSGTGDYEQYF
>NA|NA|TRBV6-5|TRBJ2-3
TGTGCCAGCAGTGACGGTCAGATGGATACGCAGTATTTT
CASSDGQMDTQYF
>NA|NA|TRBV7-2|TRBJ2-1
TGTGCCAGCAGCTTATCCCCGGCAGGTCCAGGGAATGAGCAGTTCTTC
CASSLSPAGPGNEQFF
>NA|NA|TRBV27|TRBJ2-1
TGTGCCAGCAGTCTGCGGGGGCTCTACAAGGAGCAGTTCTTC
CASSLRGLYKEQFF
>TRBD1|NA|TRBV12-3/TRBV12-4|TRBJ1-6
TGTGCCAGCAGTTTAAGGACAGGGGAATCACCCCTCCACTTT
CASSLRTGESPLHF
>TRBD1|NA|TRBV28|TRBJ2-5
TGTGCCAGCAAGACAGGGCCACAGGAGACCCAGTACTTC
CASKTGPQETQYF
>TRBD1|NA|TRBV9|TRBJ2-6
TGTGCCAGCAGCTTCCGGGACAGGGGCTCTGGGGCCAACGTCCTGACTTTC
CASSFRDRGSGANVLTF
>NA|few|TRBV20-1|TRBJ2-5
TGCAGTGCTAGTCATAGGGGTCGAAGGGAGCAGTACTTC
CSASHRGRREQYF
>TRBD1|NA|TRBV6-2/TRBV6-3|TRBJ2-3
TGTGCCAGCAGTACCCACGGGACAGGGGGCGGTACGCAGTATTTT
CASSTHGTGGGTQYF
>NA|NA|TRBV5-1|TRBJ2-7
TGCGCCAGCAGCTTGGATCCCACAGACCTTAGCTCCTACGAGCAGTACTTC
CASSLDPTDLSSYEQYF
>NA|NA|TRBV20-1|TRBJ2-4
TGCAGTCCGGGCGGAGGGACCAAAAACATTCAGTACTTC
CSPGGGTKNIQYF
>NA|NA|TRBV20-1|TRBJ2-7
TGCAGTGCTAGAGATATGGCAGACCACGAGCAGTACTTC
CSARDMADHEQYF
>NA|NA|TRBV15|TRBJ2-7
TGTGCCACCAGCAGAGAGGGACTCTCCTACGAGCAGTACTTC
CATSREGLSYEQYF
>NA|NA|TRBV15|TRBJ2-3
TGTGCCACCAGCAGTGGCGGAAATCGGGCAGATACGCAGTATTTT
CATSSGGNRADTQYF
>NA|NA|TRBV6-5|TRBJ1-2
TGTGCCAGCAGTTATATGGCGACGGACCACTATGGCTACACCTTC
CASSYMATDHYGYTF
>TRBD2|NA|TRBV28|TRBJ2-5
TGTGCCAGCAGTGACACTAGCGGGGGGGCGCAAGAGACCCAGTACTTC
CASSDTSGGAQETQYF
>NA|many|TRBV18|TRBJ2-7
TGTGCCAGCTCACCATCAGCCTACGAGCAGTACTTC
CASSPSAYEQYF
>NA|NA|TRBV3-1|TRBJ1-2
TGTGCCAGCAGCCCTCGTGCAGGGGCCTACCTTAACTATGGCTACACCTTC
CASSPRAGAYLNYGYTF
>NA|NA|TRBV5-1|TRBJ2-2
TGCGCCAGCAGCTTAATACAGGGAGCCGGGGAGCTGTTTTTT
CASSLIQGAGELFF
>NA|few|TRBV24-1|TRBJ2-4
TGTGCCACCAGCCCCGCGGGGCCCAAAAACATTCAGTACTTC
CATSPAGPKNIQYF
>NA|NA|TRBV9|TRBJ1-2
TGTGCCAGCAGCGTAGGGGTTGGACAGACCTACTATGGCTACACCTTC
CASSVGVGQTYYGYTF
>TRBD2|NA|TRBV5-6|TRBJ2-3
TGTGCCAGCAGCACCAGGCGGGGGAACACAGATACGCAGTATTTT
CASSTRRGNTDTQYF
>TRBD2|few|TRBV20-1|TRBJ2-6
TGCAGTGCAAATGGACTAGCTGCTGGGGCCAACGTCCTGACTTTC
CSANGLAAGANVLTF
>NA|NA|TRBV2|TRBJ1-4
TGTGCCAGCATTATAAACAGCCTTAATGAAAAACTGTTTTTT
CASIINSLNEKLFF